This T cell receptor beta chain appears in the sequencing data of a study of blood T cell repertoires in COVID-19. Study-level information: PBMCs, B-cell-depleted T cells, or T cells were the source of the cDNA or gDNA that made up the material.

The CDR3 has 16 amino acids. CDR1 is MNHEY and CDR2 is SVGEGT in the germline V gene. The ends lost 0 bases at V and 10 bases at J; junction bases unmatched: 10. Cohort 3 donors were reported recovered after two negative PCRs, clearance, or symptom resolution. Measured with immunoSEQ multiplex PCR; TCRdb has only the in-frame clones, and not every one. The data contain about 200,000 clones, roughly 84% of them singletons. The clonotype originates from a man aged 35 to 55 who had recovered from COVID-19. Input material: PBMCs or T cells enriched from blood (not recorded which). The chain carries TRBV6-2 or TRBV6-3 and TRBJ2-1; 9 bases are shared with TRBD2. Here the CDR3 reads CASSYSIAGGRLEQFF. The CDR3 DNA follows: TGTGCCAGCAGTTACTCGATCGCGGGGGGGCGTTTAGAGCAGTTCTTC.